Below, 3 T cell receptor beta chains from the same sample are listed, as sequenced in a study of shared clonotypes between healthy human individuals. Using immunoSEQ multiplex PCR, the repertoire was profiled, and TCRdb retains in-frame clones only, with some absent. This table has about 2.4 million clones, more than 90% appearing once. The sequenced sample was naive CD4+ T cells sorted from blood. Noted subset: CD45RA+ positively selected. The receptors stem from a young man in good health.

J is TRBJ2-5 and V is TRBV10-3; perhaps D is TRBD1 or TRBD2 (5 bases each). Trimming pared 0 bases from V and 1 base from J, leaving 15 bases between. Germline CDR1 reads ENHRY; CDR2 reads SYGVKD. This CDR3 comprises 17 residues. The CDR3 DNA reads TGTGCCATCAGTGAGTCGCTAGGGAGAGGGGTCCAAGAGACCCAGTACTTC. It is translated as CAISESLGRGVQETQYF.

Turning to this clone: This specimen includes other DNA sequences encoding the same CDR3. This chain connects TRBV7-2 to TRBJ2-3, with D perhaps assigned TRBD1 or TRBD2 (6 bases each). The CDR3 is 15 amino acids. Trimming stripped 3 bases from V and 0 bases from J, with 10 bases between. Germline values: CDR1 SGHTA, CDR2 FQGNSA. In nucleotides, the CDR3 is TGTGCCAGCAGCTTGGGGGGCTTAAGCACAGATACGCAGTATTTT. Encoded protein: CASSLGGLSTDTQYF.

The CDR3 coding sequence is TGTGCCAGCAGCCCAGGGACAGGAGTCTATGGCTACACCTTC. Its protein is CASSPGTGVYGYTF. The V gene is TRBV11-2, the J gene TRBJ1-2; 8 bases align to TRBD1. Unmatched junction bases numbered 6, after V lost 5 bases and J lost 4 bases. The CDR3 is made up of 14 amino acids. CDR1 SGHAT and CDR2 FQNNGV come from the germline V gene.